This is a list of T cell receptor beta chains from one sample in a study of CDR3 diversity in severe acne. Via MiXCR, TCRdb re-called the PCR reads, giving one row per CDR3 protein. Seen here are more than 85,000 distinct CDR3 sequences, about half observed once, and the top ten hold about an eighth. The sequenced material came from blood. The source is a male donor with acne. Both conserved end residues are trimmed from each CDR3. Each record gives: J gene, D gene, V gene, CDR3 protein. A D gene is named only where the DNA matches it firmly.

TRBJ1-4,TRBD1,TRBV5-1,ASSFQGASEKLF
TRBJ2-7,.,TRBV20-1,SASRAGTTYYEQY
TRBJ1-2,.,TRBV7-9,ASTTSDAYYGYT
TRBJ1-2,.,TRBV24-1,ATSDPTLAGNYGYT
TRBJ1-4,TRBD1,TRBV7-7,ASSVGQGATNEKLF
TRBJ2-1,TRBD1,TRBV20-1,SARVGGQDYNEQF
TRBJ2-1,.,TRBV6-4,ASSTGAGNEQF
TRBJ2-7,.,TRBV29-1,SVKAGYEQY
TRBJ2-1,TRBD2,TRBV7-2,ASSLWTSGTNEQF
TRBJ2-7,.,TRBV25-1,ASSSHTDAYEQY
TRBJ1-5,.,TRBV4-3,ASSQERVEGGQPQH
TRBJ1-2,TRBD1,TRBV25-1,ASSGGTGAQGYGYT
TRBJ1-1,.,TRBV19,ASSIVLTGNTEAF
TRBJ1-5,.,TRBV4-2,ASSQEGDKRNQPQH
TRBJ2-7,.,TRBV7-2,ASSLAGVAEGPNEQY
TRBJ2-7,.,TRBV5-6,ASSLWWDYEQY
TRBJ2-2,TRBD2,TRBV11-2,ASSRLAGHNTGELF
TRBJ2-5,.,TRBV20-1,SAPTGAEWTQY
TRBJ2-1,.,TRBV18,ASSPLQGEQF
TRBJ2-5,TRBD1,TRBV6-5,ASSQDWTGGETQY
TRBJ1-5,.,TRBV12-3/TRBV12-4,ASSLRSNQPQH
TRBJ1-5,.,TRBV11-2,ASSAPWESAQH
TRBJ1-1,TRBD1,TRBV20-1,SAGTGADTEAF
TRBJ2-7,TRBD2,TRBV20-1,SARETGTSEYEQY
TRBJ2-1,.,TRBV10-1,ASSGTASSYNEQF
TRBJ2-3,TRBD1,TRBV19,ASSIGGQGGVTDTQY
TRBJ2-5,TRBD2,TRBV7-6,ASSLQRERETQY
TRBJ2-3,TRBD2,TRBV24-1,ATSDSLAELTDTQY
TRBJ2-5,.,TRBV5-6,ASSRIETQY
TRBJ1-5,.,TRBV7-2,ASSYLGQPQH
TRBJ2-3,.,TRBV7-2,ASSAGADAQQF
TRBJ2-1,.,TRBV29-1,SVRDTTYNEQF
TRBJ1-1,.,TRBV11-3,ASSLHLNTEAF
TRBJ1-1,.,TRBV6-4,ASSRSNIAEAF
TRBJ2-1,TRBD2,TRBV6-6,ASSYSWLAGGTEQF
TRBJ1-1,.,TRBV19,ASDAGWAEAF
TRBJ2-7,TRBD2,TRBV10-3,AISDRGTSGGVLLYEQY
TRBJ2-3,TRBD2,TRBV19,ASSRTSGKVDTQY
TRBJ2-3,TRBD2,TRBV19,ASRSSGTADTQY
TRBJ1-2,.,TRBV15,ATSRDYGGYGYT
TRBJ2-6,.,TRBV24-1,ATSDRVYSGANVLT
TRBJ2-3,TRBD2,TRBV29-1,SVEGLAGEGTDTQY
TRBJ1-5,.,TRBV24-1,ATSDSSGTNSNQPQH
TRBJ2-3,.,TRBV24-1,ATSDLGSGNTDTQY
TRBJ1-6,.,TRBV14,ASSHKEGTRSDH
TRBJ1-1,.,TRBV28,ASRDARFEAF
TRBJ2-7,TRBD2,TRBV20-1,SASGSGGSDSYEQY
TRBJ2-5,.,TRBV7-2,ASSQHPGPNGETQY
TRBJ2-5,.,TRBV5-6,ASSLEAGEETQY
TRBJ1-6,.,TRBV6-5,ASSYSGVYNSPLH
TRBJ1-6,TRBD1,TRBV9,ASSPSTGFNSPLH